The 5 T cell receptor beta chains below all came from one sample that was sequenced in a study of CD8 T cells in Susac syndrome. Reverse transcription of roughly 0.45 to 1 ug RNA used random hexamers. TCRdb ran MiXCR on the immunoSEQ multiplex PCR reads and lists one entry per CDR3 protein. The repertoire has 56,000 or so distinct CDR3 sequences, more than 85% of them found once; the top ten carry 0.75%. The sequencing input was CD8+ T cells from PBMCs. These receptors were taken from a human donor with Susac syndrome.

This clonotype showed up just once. The CDR3 DNA reads as TGTGCCAGCAGCGTAGGGGCAGGGAGTCCTCTGAACACTGAAGCTTTCTTT. Translation: CASSVGAGSPLNTEAFF. The chain uses TRBV9 and TRBJ1-1, with D possibly TRBD1 on 5 matching bases. Germline-derived CDR1 and CDR2 are SGDLS and YYNGEE. The CDR3 totals 17 residues. V was cut by 0 bases and J by 0 bases, with 15 bases left in between.

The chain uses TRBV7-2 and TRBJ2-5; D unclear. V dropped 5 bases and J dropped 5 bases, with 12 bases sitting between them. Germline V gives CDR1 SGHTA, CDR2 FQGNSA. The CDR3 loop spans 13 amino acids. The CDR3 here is CASSINSGETQYF. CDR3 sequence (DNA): TGTGCCAGCAGCATCAACTCCGGGGAGACCCAGTACTTC.

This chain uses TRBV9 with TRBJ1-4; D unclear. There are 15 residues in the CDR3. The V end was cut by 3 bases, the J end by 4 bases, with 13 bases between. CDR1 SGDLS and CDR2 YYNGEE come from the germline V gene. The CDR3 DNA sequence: TGTGCCAGCAGCGCGGGCGCCGGGATTAATGAAAAACTGTTTTTT. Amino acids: CASSAGAGINEKLFF.

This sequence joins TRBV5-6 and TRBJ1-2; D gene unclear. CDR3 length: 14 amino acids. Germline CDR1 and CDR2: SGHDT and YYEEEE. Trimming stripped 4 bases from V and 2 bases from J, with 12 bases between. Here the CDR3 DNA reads TGTGCCAGCAGCAAAGGACGGGGAAACTATGGCTACACCTTC. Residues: CASSKGRGNYGYTF.

In DNA, the CDR3 is TGTGCCAGCAGCTCGGGACAGGGCCTCTCCTACAATGAGCAGTTCTTC. This translates into CASSSGQGLSYNEQFF. The rearrangement uses TRBV9 and TRBJ2-1, with 9 bases that match TRBD1. The CDR3 runs 16 residues. J lost 0 bases, V lost 4 bases, and 5 bases had no gene match. The germline V gene has CDR1 SGDLS and CDR2 YYNGEE.